This TCR beta chain was recovered during a study of control samples from healthy donors and cancer patients. TCRdb's table, derived via immunoSEQ multiplex PCR, lists solely in-frame clones and lacks some. The sample holds about 120,000 clones; about 83% are singletons and the top ten take roughly 12%. Germline trimming cut 1 base from V and 4 bases from J; bases unmatched to any gene: 8. Germline V CDR1 and CDR2: SGHRS, YFSETQ. The length of the CDR3 is 16 residues. The specimen sequenced was blood. This sequence was found in a young man in good health. The chain joins TRBV5-1 to TRBJ1-1; 9 nucleotides agree with TRBD1. This CDR3 reads CASSLTGQGVITEAFF. The DNA of the CDR3 is TGCGCCAGCAGCTTGACGGGACAGGGAGTGATCACTGAAGCTTTCTTT.